A single T cell receptor beta chain is shown here with its context. V gave up 2 bases and J gave up 6 bases, with 19 bases separating them. The CDR3 consists of 16 residues. Germline CDR1 and CDR2: GTSNPN and SVGIG (reference sequence). The sample comes from a study of blood T cell repertoires in COVID-19. In the study overall: Spain, Italy and the United States supplied samples that represented acute and convalescent COVID-19. T cells, B-cell-depleted T cells, or PBMCs provided the cDNA or gDNA that served as material.

Per the original methods: Estimated nucleated cell counts came from reference gene primer amplification. Here immunoSEQ multiplex PCR was the method, and the copy in TCRdb shows in-frame clones only, minus some. V, J and clone size are taken as reported in that table, and D and trimming were inferred from the DNA itself. The table lists roughly 170,000 clones, approximately 87% of them singletons. Specimen: peripheral blood. This clonotype originated in a man aged 65 to 79 with active or convalescent COVID-19. The genes are TRBV30 and TRBJ2-2; D is uncertain. Here the CDR3 reads CAWSSRATRFAGELFF. The DNA for the CDR3 is TGTGCCTGGAGTTCCCGCGCGACCAGGTTCGCCGGGGAGCTGTTTTTT.